This T cell receptor (beta chain) was identified in a study of T cells in Graves' hyperthyroidism and ophthalmopathy (dated by TCRdb to the late 2010s). About the investigation overall: Peripheral blood samples were taken at the time of initial diagnosis, prior to any treatment. A discovery cohort of roughly 96 patients, roughly 45 with Graves' ophthalmopathy and 55 to 65 with stable Graves' hyperthyroidism, was used to find distinguishing TCR V-J signatures. Prospective prediction of ophthalmopathy was tested in an independent validation cohort consisting of roughly 19 hyperthyroidism patients and some 16 patients who later progressed to ophthalmopathy. The 80 to 100 discovery patients were randomly divided into training and test sets at a 7:3 ratio. Thyroid tissue and blood T-cell repertoires from more than five Graves' hyperthyroidism patients were also compared in the study. Once sampling was done, hyperthyroidism patients were given methimazole at a starting dose of 30 mg daily, whereas ophthalmopathy patients were given high-dose intravenous methylprednisolone. According to the paper, TCR Vbeta CDR3 sequencing was carried out on 135 peripheral blood samples, which came from approximately 43 ophthalmopathy, 80 or so hyperthyroidism and 17 progressor patients.

The study at large found these results: In validation, the model predicted progression to ophthalmopathy with 60% to 71% sensitivity and about 72% specificity, a median of around six months before onset. Most expanded thyroid clonotypes (frequency above 0.001) were also detected in blood, a finding suggesting that blood repertoires may reflect thyroid immune responses. A 13 V-J signature model separated ophthalmopathy from stable hyperthyroidism, with approximately 87% sensitivity and 81.08% specificity in cross-validation and 80%/75% in testing. No statistical method was used to fix the sample size in advance, and group allocation was not hidden from the investigators.

Amplification of TCR beta CDR3 regions was carried out from RNA transcripts. The TCR CDR3 was subjected to a first round of RT-PCR using the HTBI primer set and the Qiagen OneStep RT-PCR kit. A second multiplex PCR round built the libraries, followed by size selection and purification. Sequencing of the libraries was done on an Illumina HiSeq2000 using paired-end 100 bp reads. Processing in the source paper ran as follows. SOAPnuke was used to process the raw data, removing reads that contained adapters or uncalled bases, had a mean Phred below 15, or lacked an exact match to the constant primer or identifier. High-quality paired reads were merged with COPE v1.2.5, and unique nucleotide sequences were defined as clonotypes. MiTCR v1.1 was used to align the clonotypes against IMGT TRBV, TRBD and TRBJ reference segments. Only V-J combinations with frequency above 0.0001, covering approximately 99% of repertoires, were analysed. The TCS score was defined as F50 (clonal expansion) divided by E x V (chaos), with BLOSUM62-based TCRdist calculated between CDR3 peptides within each V-J. Welch's t-statistics and random forest reduced roughly 530 V-J features to about 12, which were used in a naive Bayes classifier (R e1071). Using fastp trimming at Q25 and MiXCR clonotype assembly, TCRdb reanalyzed the public sequencing data and kept in-frame beta chains. Entries are consolidated by CDR3 protein sequence, retaining the most common genes and DNA. V and J calls and clone size were set by TCRdb, not the authors. This sample is represented by roughly 420,000 distinct CDR3 sequences; roughly 15% of them were singletons. 5% to 6% of the sample lies in the top ten.

This clonotype showed up just a few times. Its recognized antigen is unknown. It has no much larger one-base neighbor in the sample; base qualities were not kept. Stable Graves' hyperthyroidism was defined as the absence of progression to ophthalmopathy over 18 months of follow-up. Hyperthyroidism patients were newly diagnosed, had a disease duration of under 2 months, and were aged 18 to 65 years. The study excluded patients with uncontrolled infections, other autoimmune diseases, pregnancy or lactation. Diagnoses relied on clinical symptoms, serum thyroxine and TRAb, thyroid ultrasound and orbital computed tomography. Ficoll-Paque density gradient centrifugation was used to isolate PBMCs from about 9.4 ml of fresh peripheral blood. Total RNA was extracted with Trizol reagent, and quality was checked on an Agilent 2100 Bioanalyzer. This TCR derives from a young woman with Graves' hyperthyroidism. Sequencing input: blood.

At the DNA level, the sequence is TGCAGTGCTAGAGATTCCTCCCCGACACAGGGTGGGTATGGCTACACCTTC. Its product reads: CSARDSSPTQGGYGYTF. The chain joins TRBV20-1 to TRBJ1-2; the D region possibly corresponds to TRBD1 (6 bases align). CDR1 and CDR2 (DFQATT, SNEGSKA) derive from the germline V gene (reference sequence). The junction carries 22 bases between V and J, which are trimmed by 0 bases and 5 bases respectively. Taken from cysteine to phenylalanine, the CDR3 has 17 residues. Only the CDR3 DNA stays, 51 bases, in frame from base 1.